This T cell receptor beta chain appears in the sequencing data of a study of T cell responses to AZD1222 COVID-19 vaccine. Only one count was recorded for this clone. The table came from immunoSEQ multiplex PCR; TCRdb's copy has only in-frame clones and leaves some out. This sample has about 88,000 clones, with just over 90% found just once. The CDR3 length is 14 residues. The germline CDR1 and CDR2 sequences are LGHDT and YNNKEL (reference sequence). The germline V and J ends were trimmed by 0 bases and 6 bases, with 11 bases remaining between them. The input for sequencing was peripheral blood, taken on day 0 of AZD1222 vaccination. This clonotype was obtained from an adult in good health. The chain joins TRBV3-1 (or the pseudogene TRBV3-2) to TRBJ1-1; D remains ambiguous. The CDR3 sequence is CASSQDEIGAEAFF. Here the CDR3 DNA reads TGTGCCAGCAGCCAAGATGAAATAGGCGCTGAAGCTTTCTTT.